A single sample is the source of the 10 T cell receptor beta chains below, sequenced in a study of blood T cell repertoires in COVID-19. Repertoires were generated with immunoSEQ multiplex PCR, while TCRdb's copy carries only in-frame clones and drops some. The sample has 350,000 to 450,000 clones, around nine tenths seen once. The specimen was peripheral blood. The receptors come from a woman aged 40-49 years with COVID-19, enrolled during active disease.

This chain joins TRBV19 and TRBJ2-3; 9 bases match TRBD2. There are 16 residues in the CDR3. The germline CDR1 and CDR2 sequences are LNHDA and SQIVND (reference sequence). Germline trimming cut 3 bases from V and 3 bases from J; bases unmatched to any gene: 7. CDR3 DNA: TGTGCCAGTAGTATGCTTGCGGGGGGGCTGACAGATACGCAGTATTTT. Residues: CASSMLAGGLTDTQYF.

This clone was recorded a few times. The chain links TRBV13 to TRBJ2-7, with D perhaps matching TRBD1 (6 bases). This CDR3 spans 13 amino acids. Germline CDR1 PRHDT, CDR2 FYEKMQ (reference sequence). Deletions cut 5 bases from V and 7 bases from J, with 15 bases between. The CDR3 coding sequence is TGTGCCAGCAGCAGCAGGGGTTTGGAGGAGCAGTACTTC. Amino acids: CASSSRGLEEQYF. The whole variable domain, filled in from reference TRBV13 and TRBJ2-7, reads AAGVIQSPRHLIKEKRETATLKCYPIPRHDTVYWYQQGPGQDPQFLISFYEKMQSDKGSIPDRFSAQQFSDYHSELNMSSLELGDSALYFCASSSRGLEEQYFGPGTRLTVT.

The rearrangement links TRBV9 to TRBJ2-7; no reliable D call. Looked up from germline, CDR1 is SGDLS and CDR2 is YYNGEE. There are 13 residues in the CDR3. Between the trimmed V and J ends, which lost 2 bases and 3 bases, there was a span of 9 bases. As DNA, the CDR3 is TGTGCCAGCAGCGTGAGTCCTGACTACGAGCAGTACTTC. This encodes CASSVSPDYEQYF.

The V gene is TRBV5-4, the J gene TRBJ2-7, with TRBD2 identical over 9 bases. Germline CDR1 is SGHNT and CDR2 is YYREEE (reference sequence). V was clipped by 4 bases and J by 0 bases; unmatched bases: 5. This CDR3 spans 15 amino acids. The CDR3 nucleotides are TGTGCCAGCAGCCCCGGGACTAGCAGCTCCTACGAGCAGTACTTC. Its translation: CASSPGTSSSYEQYF.

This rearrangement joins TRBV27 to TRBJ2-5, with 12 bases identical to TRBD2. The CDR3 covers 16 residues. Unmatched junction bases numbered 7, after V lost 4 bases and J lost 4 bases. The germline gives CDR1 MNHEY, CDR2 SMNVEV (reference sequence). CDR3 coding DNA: TGTGCCAGCAGTTCAATTCTAGCGGGAGGGAGAGAGACCCAGTACTTC. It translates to CASSSILAGGRETQYF.

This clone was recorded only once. The CDR3 DNA is TGTGCCAGCAGCGTAGCGGGAGCCCCAGGCGAGCAGTACTTC. Translation gives CASSVAGAPGEQYF. The rearrangement joins TRBV9 to TRBJ2-7; D perhaps matches TRBD2 (6 bases). V lost 0 bases to trimming and J lost 6 bases, with 13 bases between them. Germline CDR1 SGDLS, CDR2 YYNGEE. CDR3 size: 14 residues. Full variable domain (rest looked up from reference TRBV9 and TRBJ2-7): DSGVTQTPKHLITATGQRVTLRCSPRSGDLSVYWYQQSLDQGLQFLIQYYNGEERAKGNILERFSAQQFPDLHSELNLSSLELGDSALYFCASSVAGAPGEQYFGPGTRLTVT.

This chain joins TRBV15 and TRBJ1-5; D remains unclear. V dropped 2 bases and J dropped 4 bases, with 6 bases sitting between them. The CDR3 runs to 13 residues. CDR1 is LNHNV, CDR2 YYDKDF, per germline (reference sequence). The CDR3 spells CATSRLINQPQHF. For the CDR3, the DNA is TGTGCCACCAGCAGACTTATTAATCAGCCCCAGCATTTT.

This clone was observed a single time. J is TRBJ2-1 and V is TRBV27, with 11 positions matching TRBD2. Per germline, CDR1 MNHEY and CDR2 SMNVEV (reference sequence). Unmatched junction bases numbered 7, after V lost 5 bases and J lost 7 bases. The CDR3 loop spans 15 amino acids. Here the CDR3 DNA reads TGTGCCAGCAGTCCGGGACTAGCGGCGGGGAATGAGCAGTTCTTC. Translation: CASSPGLAAGNEQFF.

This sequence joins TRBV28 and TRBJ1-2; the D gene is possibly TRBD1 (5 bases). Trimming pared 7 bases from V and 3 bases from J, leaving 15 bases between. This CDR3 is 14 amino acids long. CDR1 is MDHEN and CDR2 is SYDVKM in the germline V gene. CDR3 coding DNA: TGTGCCAGCACCATCGGCGGAGGGGACTATGGCTACACCTTC. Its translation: CASTIGGGDYGYTF.

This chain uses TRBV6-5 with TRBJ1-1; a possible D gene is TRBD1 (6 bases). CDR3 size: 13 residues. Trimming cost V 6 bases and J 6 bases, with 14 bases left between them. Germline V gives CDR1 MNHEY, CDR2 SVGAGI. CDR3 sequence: CASRKQGMAEAFF. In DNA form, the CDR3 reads TGTGCCAGCAGAAAACAGGGAATGGCTGAAGCTTTCTTT.